Listed here are 20 T cell receptor beta chains from one sample, sequenced in a study of OX40 agonist ivuxolimab in advanced cancers. Profiling relied on immunoSEQ multiplex PCR, and the TCRdb table lists in-frame clones only, not all of them. Among 30,000 to 35,000 clones listed, over 90% were seen once. The input for sequencing was CD4+ or CD8+ T cells sorted from blood, taken in a trial of the OX40 agonist ivuxolimab. The receptor set was obtained from an adult with an advanced solid tumor such as melanoma, head and neck, liver or kidney cancer.

The chain couples TRBV18 to TRBJ2-7; TRBD1 matches 7 bases. This CDR3 has 14 residues. The germline V gene has CDR1 KGHSH and CDR2 LQKENI. V gave up 3 bases and J gave up 2 bases; unmatched junction bases: 4. This CDR3 reads CASSPGQEPYEQYF. CDR3 bases: TGTGCCAGCTCACCCGGACAGGAGCCCTACGAGCAGTACTTC.

The chain has TRBV7-6 and TRBJ1-3; D call uncertain. The CDR3 contains 15 residues. V was pared by 5 bases and J by 4 bases, with 15 bases between. From germline, CDR1 is SGHVS and CDR2 FNYEAQ. In nucleotides, the CDR3 is TGTGCCAGCAGCCCAAGTACAACAGCCGGAAACACCATATATTTT. Protein sequence: CASSPSTTAGNTIYF.

The chain couples TRBV27 to TRBJ1-3; D possibly corresponds to TRBD1 (6 bases). V was clipped by 4 bases and J by 3 bases, with 13 bases between them. This CDR3 region has 15 residues. The germline CDR1 and CDR2 sequences are MNHEY and SMNVEV (reference sequence). CDR3 sequence reads: CASSSRNRVGNTIYF. The CDR3 nucleotides read TGTGCCAGCAGTTCTCGTAACAGGGTTGGAAACACCATATATTTT.

This clone was seen a single time. V and J are TRBV4-1 and TRBJ2-7, with 9 bases lining up with TRBD2. Germline V gene sequence: CDR1 MGHRA, CDR2 YSYEKL. The CDR3 has 15 amino acids. With V trimmed by 2 bases and J by 3 bases, 5 bases remained unmatched. CDR3 DNA sequence: TGCGCCAGCAGCCAAACGACTAGCGGCTTCTACGAGCAGTACTTC. Translated: CASSQTTSGFYEQYF.

The genes are TRBV6-1 and TRBJ1-5; no firm D call. Trimming stripped 3 bases from V and 3 bases from J, with 15 bases between. Germline values: CDR1 MNHNS, CDR2 SASEGT. The CDR3 loop spans 16 amino acids. The CDR3 here is CASSDQPGMNNQPQHF. CDR3 DNA: TGTGCCAGCAGTGATCAGCCGGGCATGAACAATCAGCCCCAGCATTTT.

This chain connects TRBV6-1 to TRBJ2-7, with D possibly being TRBD1 (6 bases). CDR3 length: 13 residues. Germline lookup yields CDR1 MNHNS and CDR2 SASEGT. Trimming removed 11 bases from V and 9 bases from J, with 23 bases in between. CDR3 nucleotide sequence: TGTGCCGCCACAGGGACATACATTTCGGGGCAGTACTTC. Residues: CAATGTYISGQYF.

This chain connects TRBV6-1 to TRBJ2-5, with no clear D. Germline V gene sequence: CDR1 MNHNS, CDR2 SASEGT. V lost 1 base and J 3 bases, leaving 9 bases between the germline ends. This CDR3 has 14 amino acids. CDR3 in DNA: TGTGCCAGCAGTGAAGAGGCTGGGAAAGAGACCCAGTACTTC. Amino acid sequence: CASSEEAGKETQYF.

CDR3 in amino acids: CASSFSGGGYEQYF. As DNA, the CDR3 is TGTGCCAGCAGCTTTTCAGGGGGCGGCTACGAGCAGTACTTC. The chain is built from TRBV11-2 and TRBJ2-7, with 8 bases aligning to TRBD1. J lost 3 bases, V lost 3 bases, and 4 bases had no gene match. The germline V gene has CDR1 SGHAT and CDR2 FQNNGV. This CDR3 comprises 14 residues. Drawing the rest from reference TRBV11-2 and TRBJ2-7, the complete variable domain is EAGVAQSPRYKIIEKRQSVAFWCNPISGHATLYWYQQILGQGPKLLIQFQNNGVVDDSQLPKDRFSAERLKGVDSTLKIQPAKLEDSAVYLCASSFSGGGYEQYFGPGTRLTVT.

CDR3 residues: CASRPWTSGSYEQFF. The CDR3 region has the DNA TGTGCCAGCAGGCCGTGGACTAGCGGGAGTTATGAGCAGTTCTTC. This chain joins TRBV2 and TRBJ2-1; 13 nucleotides agree with TRBD2. J gave up 8 bases and V 6 bases, and 7 bases lay outside the gene matches. Germline CDR1 SNHLY, CDR2 FYNNEI. This CDR3 contains 15 residues.

The rearrangement links TRBV6-5 to TRBJ2-7; D unresolved. V lost 6 bases, J lost 2 bases, and 14 bases lay in between. The CDR3 length is 14 residues. Germline V gives CDR1 MNHEY, CDR2 SVGAGI. In DNA, the CDR3 is TGTGCCAGCAGCGGACCCTTTCCCCCCTACGAGCAGTACTTC. It codes for CASSGPFPPYEQYF.

The rearrangement uses TRBV5-6 and TRBJ2-7; 7 nucleotides align to TRBD2. Germline V gene data show CDR1 as SGHDT and CDR2 as YYEEEE. With V trimmed by 4 bases and J by 6 bases, 16 bases remained unmatched. CDR3 length: 16 residues. CDR3 loop: CASSQPGGSYAGEQYF. The CDR3 coding sequence is TGTGCCAGCAGCCAGCCGGGCGGGAGTTACGCGGGCGAGCAGTACTTC.

This chain links TRBV18 with TRBJ2-1; possible D gene TRBD2, 5 bases. Germline V gives CDR1 KGHSH, CDR2 LQKENI. This CDR3 region has 15 residues. Deletions cut 2 bases from V and 0 bases from J, with 8 bases between. This CDR3 reads CASSPRESSYNEQFF. The DNA of the CDR3 is TGTGCCAGCTCACCAAGGGAGAGCTCCTACAATGAGCAGTTCTTC. Filled out from reference TRBV18 and TRBJ2-1, the complete variable domain reads NAGVMQNPRHLVRRRGQEARLRCSPMKGHSHVYWYRQLPEEGLKFMVYLQKENIIDESGMPKERFSAEFPKEGPSILRIQQVVRGDSAAYFCASSPRESSYNEQFFGPGTRLTVL.

CDR3 protein: CASSISGANVLTF. The CDR3 coding sequence is TGTGCCAGCAGTATATCTGGGGCCAACGTCCTGACTTTC. The genes are TRBV2 and TRBJ2-6; D is ambiguous. Germline loops: CDR1 SNHLY, CDR2 FYNNEI. Trimming removed 5 bases at V and 1 base at J, with 3 bases between. This CDR3 contains 13 residues. The variable domain in full, with the rest retrieved from reference TRBV2 and TRBJ2-6, is EPEVTQTPSHQVTQMGQEVILRCVPISNHLYFYWYRQILGQKVEFLVSFYNNEISEKSEIFDDQFSVERPDGSNFTLKIRSTKLEDSAMYFCASSISGANVLTFGAGSRLTVL.

The gene calls are TRBV4-2 and TRBJ2-5; D is unclear. The DNA end lines up better with TRBJ2-7; the J call may be wrong. CDR1 and CDR2 (germline): LGHNA, YNFKEQ. CDR3 length: 16 residues. The chain's CDR3 is CASSQASLGITYEQYF. The CDR3 DNA is TGTGCCAGCAGCCAAGCCTCTTTGGGGATAACCTACGAGCAGTACTTC.

The chain joins TRBV10-1 to TRBJ2-1; D uncertain. The germline V gene has CDR1 WNHNN and CDR2 SYGVQD (reference sequence). This CDR3 has 15 residues. Deletions cut 0 bases from V and 4 bases from J, with 10 bases between. The CDR3 DNA sequence: TGCGCCAGCAGTGAGTCTGGCCTAGGGTACAATGAGCAGTTCTTC. Its translation: CASSESGLGYNEQFF.

J is TRBJ2-5 and V is TRBV5-6; D is perhaps TRBD1 or TRBD2 (5 bases each). Trimming pared 1 base from V and 5 bases from J, leaving 15 bases between. The CDR3 covers 15 residues. Germline values: CDR1 SGHDT, CDR2 YYEEEE. The CDR3, as DNA: TGTGCCAGCAGCTTGTTTGGGGGTGCTGGGGAGACCCAGTACTTC. Amino acids: CASSLFGGAGETQYF.

This clone was counted a few times. V usage is TRBV7-9 and J usage is TRBJ1-6, with D unclear. Germline V gene lookup returns CDR1 SEHNR and CDR2 FQNEAQ (reference sequence). This CDR3 contains 16 residues. V lost 1 base, J lost 7 bases, and 14 bases lay in between. The CDR3 reads CASSLGAGSGNSPLHF. In DNA form, the CDR3 reads TGTGCCAGCAGCTTAGGAGCGGGGAGCGGCAATTCACCCCTCCACTTT.

The V and J genes are TRBV5-1 and TRBJ2-3; D is unresolved. V lost 0 bases, J lost 1 base, and 3 bases lay in between. The CDR3 has 13 residues. The germline V gene has CDR1 SGHRS and CDR2 YFSETQ. The CDR3 region is CASSLAGTDTQYF. CDR3 nucleotides: TGCGCCAGCAGCTTGGCGGGCACAGATACGCAGTATTTT.

The chain has TRBV9 and TRBJ2-2; D possibly corresponds to TRBD1 (7 bases). Trimming left V 4 bases short and J 2 bases short, with 12 bases between. This CDR3 contains 15 residues. CDR1 and CDR2 from the germline V gene are SGDLS and YYNGEE. Here the CDR3 reads CASSPRDSNTGELFF. In DNA form, the CDR3 reads TGTGCCAGCAGCCCGCGGGACAGCAACACCGGGGAGCTGTTTTTT.

The chain recombines TRBV7-3 with TRBJ2-1, with TRBD2 as a possible D gene (6 bases). There are 15 residues in the CDR3. Germline-derived CDR1 and CDR2 are SGHTA and FQGTGA. Between the trimmed V and J ends, which lost 6 bases and 4 bases, there was a span of 16 bases. CDR3 nucleotide sequence: TGTGCCAGCAGTATGCTGGCTAGCGATTACAATGAGCAGTTCTTC. Translation: CASSMLASDYNEQFF.